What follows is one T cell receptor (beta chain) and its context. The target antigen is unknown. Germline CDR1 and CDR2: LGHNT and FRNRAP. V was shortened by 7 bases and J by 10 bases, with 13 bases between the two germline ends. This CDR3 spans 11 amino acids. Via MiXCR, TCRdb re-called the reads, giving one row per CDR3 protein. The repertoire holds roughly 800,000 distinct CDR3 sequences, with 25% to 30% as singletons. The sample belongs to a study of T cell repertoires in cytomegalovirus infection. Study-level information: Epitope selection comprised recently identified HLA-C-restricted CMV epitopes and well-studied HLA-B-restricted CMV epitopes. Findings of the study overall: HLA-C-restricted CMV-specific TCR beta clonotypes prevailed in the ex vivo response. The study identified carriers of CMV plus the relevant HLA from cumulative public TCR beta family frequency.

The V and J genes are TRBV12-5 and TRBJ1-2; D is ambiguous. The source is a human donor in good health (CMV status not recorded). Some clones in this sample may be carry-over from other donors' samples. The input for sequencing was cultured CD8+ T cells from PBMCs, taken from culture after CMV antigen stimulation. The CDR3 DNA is TGTGCTAGTGTCCTTGCGGTTGACTACACCTTC. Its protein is CASVLAVDYTF.